Listed below are T cell receptor beta chains from one sample, sequenced in a study of T cells in Graves' hyperthyroidism and ophthalmopathy. TCRdb itself ran the multiplex PCR reads through MiXCR, one entry per CDR3 protein. The data show more than 550,000 distinct CDR3 sequences, with about 45% seen just once and about 7% held by the top ten. Sequencing was performed on peripheral blood or thyroid tissue (not recorded which). These receptors were taken from an adult man with Graves' disease, either hyperthyroidism or ophthalmopathy (not recorded which). CDR3s include the opening cysteine and the closing phenylalanine or tryptophan. Fields, in order: clone size, V gene, D gene, J gene, CDR3 protein, CDR3 DNA. A D gene is named only where the DNA matches it firmly. Clone size is stated in some rows and not others, as once, few, many or a class when expanded.

>NA|TRBV14|NA|TRBJ1-4
CASSQIPGSEEKLFF
TGTGCCAGCAGCCAAATCCCAGGGAGTGAGGAAAAACTGTTTTTT
>many|TRBV25-1|TRBD2|TRBJ2-5
CASSPVGTSLKETQYF
TGTGCCAGCAGCCCCGTTGGGACTAGTCTTAAAGAGACCCAGTACTTC
>NA|TRBV19|NA|TRBJ1-4
CASRTGSRVKGKLFF
TGTGCCAGTAGAACCGGGAGCAGGGTGAAGGGAAAACTGTTTTTT
>few|TRBV7-2|NA|TRBJ1-2
CASSFEGYGANGYTF
TGTGCCAGCAGCTTTGAGGGATATGGTGCCAATGGCTACACCTTC
>few|TRBV7-2|NA|TRBJ1-4
CASSFVQENEKLFF
TGTGCCAGCAGCTTTGTACAAGAGAATGAAAAACTGTTTTTT
>many|TRBV29-1|TRBD1|TRBJ2-5
CSVDKDRGQETQYF
TGCAGCGTTGACAAGGACAGGGGCCAAGAGACCCAGTACTTC
>NA|TRBV7-2|NA|TRBJ1-5
CASSLVGFNQPQHF
TGTGCCAGCAGCCTGGTAGGGTTCAATCAGCCCCAGCATTTT
>NA|TRBV10-3|NA|TRBJ1-6
CASEEGNNSPLHF
TGTGCCAGCGAGGAGGGGAATAATTCACCCCTCCACTTT
>NA|TRBV20-1|TRBD1|TRBJ2-7
CSAGGDRAPYEQYF
TGCAGTGCTGGGGGGGACAGGGCACCCTACGAGCAGTACTTC
>NA|TRBV7-9|TRBD2|TRBJ2-7
CASSYIPGGGEQYF
TGTGCCAGCAGCTATATTCCGGGAGGCGGCGAGCAGTACTTC
>NA|TRBV29-1|TRBD1|TRBJ2-3
CSVRDRGTDTQYF
TGCAGCGTGCGGGACAGGGGGACAGATACGCAGTATTTT
>many|TRBV2|NA|TRBJ2-5
CASRPQVWVETQYF
TGTGCCAGCAGGCCCCAGGTATGGGTGGAGACCCAGTACTTC
>few|TRBV19|NA|TRBJ1-1
CASTRREGTEAFF
TGTGCCAGTACTCGCCGGGAGGGCACTGAAGCTTTCTTT
>NA|TRBV11-3|TRBD1|TRBJ2-7
CASSTSGTGYSYEQYF
TGTGCCAGCAGCACCTCCGGGACAGGGTATTCCTACGAGCAGTACTTC
>NA|TRBV7-2|TRBD1|TRBJ1-6
CASSRTGQGAGSPLHF
TGTGCCAGCAGCCGTACGGGACAGGGGGCTGGATCACCCCTCCACTTT
>many|TRBV5-4|TRBD1|TRBJ2-7
CASSVPGQLEQYF
TGTGCCAGCAGCGTCCCGGGACAGCTGGAGCAGTACTTC
>NA|TRBV29-1|NA|TRBJ2-7
CSVEGEVEQYF
TGCAGCGTTGAAGGAGAGGTCGAGCAGTACTTC
>few|TRBV7-6|NA|TRBJ1-2
CASSLAPGAGGYTF
TGTGCCAGCAGCTTAGCGCCAGGGGCCGGCGGCTACACCTTC
>few|TRBV12-3/TRBV12-4|NA|TRBJ1-2
CASSLAPVGPANTF
TGTGCCAGCAGTTTAGCGCCTGTCGGGCCGGCGAACACCTTC
>NA|TRBV7-2|TRBD1|TRBJ1-4
CAGSHDRGQEKLFF
TGTGCCGGCAGCCACGACAGGGGGCAAGAAAAACTGTTTTTT
>many|TRBV7-9|TRBD2|TRBJ2-7
CASSSREGSYEQYF
TGTGCCAGCAGCTCCAGGGAGGGCTCCTACGAGCAGTACTTC
>NA|TRBV7-9|TRBD1|TRBJ1-4
CASNSHGQDNEKLFF
TGTGCCAGCAACTCCCATGGACAGGATAATGAAAAACTGTTTTTT
>NA|TRBV2|TRBD1|TRBJ2-2
CASSEGSNRGDTGELFF
TGTGCCAGCAGTGAGGGTTCTAACAGGGGAGACACCGGGGAGCTGTTTTTT
>NA|TRBV7-2|NA|TRBJ1-4
CASSQGLAGEF
TGTGCCAGCAGCCAAGGACTAGCGGGAGAGTTT
>few|TRBV4-3|NA|TRBJ1-6
CASSQGYSYNSPLHF
TGCGCCAGCAGCCAAGGCTACAGCTATAATTCACCCCTCCACTTT
>few|TRBV2|TRBD2|TRBJ2-2
CASSGLAGGETGELFF
TGTGCCAGCAGTGGCTTAGCGGGAGGGGAGACCGGGGAGCTGTTTTTT
>NA|TRBV15|TRBD1|TRBJ1-1
CATSRGDRARMNTEAFF
TGTGCCACCAGCAGAGGTGACAGGGCTAGGATGAACACTGAAGCTTTCTTT
>once|TRBV24-1|NA|TRBJ2-5
CATSGLETQYF
TGTGCCACCTCAGGGCTGGAGACCCAGTACTTC
>many|TRBV27|NA|TRBJ1-6
CASSRTGPGSPLHF
TGTGCCAGCAGTAGAACAGGGCCGGGTTCACCCCTCCACTTT
>NA|TRBV7-8|NA|TRBJ1-5
CASSLVVPSGVGGQPQHF
TGTGCCAGCAGCTTAGTGGTCCCTTCCGGGGTTGGCGGCCAGCCCCAGCATTTT
>few|TRBV7-8|NA|TRBJ1-4
CASSSGQRLNEKLFF
TGTGCCAGCAGCTCCGGACAGAGACTTAATGAAAAACTGTTTTTT
>few|TRBV2|NA|TRBJ2-2
CASSAQTHPGAGELFF
TGTGCCAGCAGTGCCCAGACTCATCCAGGGGCCGGGGAGCTGTTTTTT
>many|TRBV5-6|NA|TRBJ1-2
CASSLDGIYGYTF
TGTGCCAGCAGCTTGGACGGGATCTATGGCTACACCTTC
>NA|TRBV7-8|TRBD1|TRBJ1-6
CAGSLQGIWDSPLHF
TGTGCCGGCAGCTTACAGGGGATTTGGGATTCACCCCTCCACTTT
>few|TRBV7-9|TRBD1|TRBJ2-5
CASSFLGQGQETQYF
TGTGCCAGCAGCTTCCTCGGACAGGGCCAAGAGACCCAGTACTTC
>once|TRBV4-3|TRBD1|TRBJ2-7
CASSEQGGVYEQYF
TGCGCCAGCAGCGAACAGGGGGGAGTCTACGAGCAGTACTTC
>once|TRBV9|TRBD1|TRBJ1-1
CASSNPGQGASVNTEAFF
TGTGCCAGCAGCAACCCGGGACAGGGGGCGTCCGTTAACACTGAAGCTTTCTTT
>many|TRBV2|NA|TRBJ1-2
CASSDTANYGYTF
TGTGCCAGCAGTGACACAGCGAACTATGGCTACACCTTC
>NA|TRBV9|TRBD1|TRBJ1-4
CASSVGQTNEKLFF
TGTGCCAGCAGCGTGGGACAGACTAATGAAAAACTGTTTTTT
>many|TRBV7-9|NA|TRBJ1-2
CASSARTAGKYGYTF
TGTGCCAGCAGCGCCCGGACAGCCGGGAAGTATGGCTACACCTTC
>NA|TRBV29-1|NA|TRBJ2-7
CSVGDQGNEQYF
TGCAGCGTTGGAGATCAGGGAAACGAGCAGTACTTC
>once|TRBV29-1|NA|TRBJ1-3
CSVEDEWGYTIYF
TGCAGCGTTGAAGACGAGTGGGGCTACACCATATATTTT
>many|TRBV2|NA|TRBJ1-2
CASSAIQGNGYTF
TGTGCCAGCAGTGCGATCCAGGGGAATGGCTACACCTTC
>NA|TRBV20-1|NA|TRBJ1-6
CSASSEGYSPLHF
TGCAGTGCCAGCAGTGAGGGGTATTCACCCCTCCACTTT
>few|TRBV5-1|TRBD1|TRBJ1-2
CASSLEGQPIDGYTF
TGCGCCAGCAGCTTGGAGGGACAGCCAATTGATGGCTACACCTTC
>few|TRBV5-1|TRBD2|TRBJ2-2
CASTGLAGADTGELFF
TGCGCCAGCACCGGGCTAGCGGGAGCCGACACCGGGGAGCTGTTTTTT
>many|TRBV7-6|NA|TRBJ1-3
CASSLGSGALSGNTIYF
TGTGCCAGCAGCTTAGGTTCAGGGGCTTTATCTGGAAACACCATATATTTT
>NA|TRBV5-1|NA|TRBJ2-7
CASSWAPGSYEQYF
TGCGCCAGCAGCTGGGCCCCCGGGTCCTACGAGCAGTACTTC
>once|TRBV19|NA|TRBJ1-1
CASSIDAPGWTEAFF
TGTGCCAGTAGTATAGATGCCCCAGGGTGGACTGAAGCTTTCTTT
>NA|TRBV5-1|NA|TRBJ2-6
CASSAGAGANVLTF
TGCGCCAGCAGCGCGGGCGCTGGGGCCAACGTCCTGACTTTC
>many|TRBV7-9|TRBD1|TRBJ1-2
CASRATGGTGGYTF
TGTGCCAGCAGAGCGACAGGGGGCACAGGTGGCTACACCTTC
>many|TRBV7-9|NA|TRBJ1-1
CASRDMNTEAFF
TGTGCCAGCAGAGACATGAACACTGAAGCTTTCTTT
>many|TRBV10-3|NA|TRBJ1-5
CAISVGQGNQPQHF
TGTGCCATCAGTGTCGGGCAGGGCAATCAGCCCCAGCATTTT